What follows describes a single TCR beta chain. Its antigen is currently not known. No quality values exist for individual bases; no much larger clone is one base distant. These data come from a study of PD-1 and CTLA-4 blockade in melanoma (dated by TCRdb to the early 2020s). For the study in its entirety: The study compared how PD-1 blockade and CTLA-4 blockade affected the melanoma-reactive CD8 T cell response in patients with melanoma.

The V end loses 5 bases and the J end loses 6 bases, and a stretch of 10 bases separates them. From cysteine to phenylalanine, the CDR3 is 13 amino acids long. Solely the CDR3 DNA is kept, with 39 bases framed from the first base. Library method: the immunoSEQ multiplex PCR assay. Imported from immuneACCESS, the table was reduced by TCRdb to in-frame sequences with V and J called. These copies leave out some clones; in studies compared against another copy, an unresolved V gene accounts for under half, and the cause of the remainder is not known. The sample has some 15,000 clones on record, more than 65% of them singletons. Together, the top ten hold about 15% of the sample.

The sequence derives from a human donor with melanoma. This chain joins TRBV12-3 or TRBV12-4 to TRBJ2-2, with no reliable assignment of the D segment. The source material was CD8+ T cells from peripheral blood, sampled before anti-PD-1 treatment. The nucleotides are TGTGCCAGCAGTAGTGGTGTACCCGGGGAGCTGTTTTTT. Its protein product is CASSSGVPGELFF.